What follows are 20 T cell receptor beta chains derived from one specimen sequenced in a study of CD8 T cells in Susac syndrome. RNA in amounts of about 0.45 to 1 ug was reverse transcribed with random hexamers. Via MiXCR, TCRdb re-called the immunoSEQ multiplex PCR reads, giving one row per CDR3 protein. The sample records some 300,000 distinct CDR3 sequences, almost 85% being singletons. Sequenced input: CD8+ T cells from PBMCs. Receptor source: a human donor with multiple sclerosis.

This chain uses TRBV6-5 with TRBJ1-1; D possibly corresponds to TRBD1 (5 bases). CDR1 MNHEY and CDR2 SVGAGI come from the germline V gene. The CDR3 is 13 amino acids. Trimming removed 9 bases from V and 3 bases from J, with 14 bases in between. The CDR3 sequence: CASGARAYTEAFF. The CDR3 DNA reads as TGTGCCAGTGGGGCGCGGGCTTACACTGAAGCTTTCTTT.

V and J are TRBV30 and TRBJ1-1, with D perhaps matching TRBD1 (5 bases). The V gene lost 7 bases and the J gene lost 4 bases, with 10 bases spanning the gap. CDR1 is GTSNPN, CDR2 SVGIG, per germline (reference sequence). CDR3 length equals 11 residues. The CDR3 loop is CAFGGVTEAFF. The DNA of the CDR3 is TGTGCCTTTGGAGGGGTCACTGAAGCTTTCTTT.

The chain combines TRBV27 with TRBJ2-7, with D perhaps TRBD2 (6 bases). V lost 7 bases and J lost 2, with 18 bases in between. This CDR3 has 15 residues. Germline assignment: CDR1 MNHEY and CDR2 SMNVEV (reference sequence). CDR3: CASTSLAPWAYEQYF. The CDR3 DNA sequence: TGTGCCAGCACCTCACTAGCTCCCTGGGCCTACGAGCAGTACTTC.

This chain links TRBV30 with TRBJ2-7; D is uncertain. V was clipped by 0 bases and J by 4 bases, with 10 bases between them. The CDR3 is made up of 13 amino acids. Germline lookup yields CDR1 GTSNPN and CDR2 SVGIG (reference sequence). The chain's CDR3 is CAWSVANEYEQYF. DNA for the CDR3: TGTGCCTGGAGTGTAGCGAACGAGTACGAGCAGTACTTC.

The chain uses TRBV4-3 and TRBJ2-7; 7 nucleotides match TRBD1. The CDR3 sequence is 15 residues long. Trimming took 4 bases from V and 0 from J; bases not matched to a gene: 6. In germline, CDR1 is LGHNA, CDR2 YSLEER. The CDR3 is CASSLWTGRSYEQYF. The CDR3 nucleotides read TGCGCCAGCAGCCTATGGACAGGCCGCTCCTACGAGCAGTACTTC.

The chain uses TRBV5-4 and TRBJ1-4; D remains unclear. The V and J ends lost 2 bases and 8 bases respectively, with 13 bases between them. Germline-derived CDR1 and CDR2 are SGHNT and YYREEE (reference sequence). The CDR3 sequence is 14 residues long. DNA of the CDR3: TGTGCCAGCAGCTTCTCGACTGGAAAGGAAAAACTGTTTTTT. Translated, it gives CASSFSTGKEKLFF. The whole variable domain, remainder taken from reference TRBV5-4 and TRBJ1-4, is ETGVTQSPTHLIKTRGQQVTLRCSSQSGHNTVSWYQQALGQGPQFIFQYYREEENGRGNFPPRFSGLQFPNYSSELNVNALELDDSALYLCASSFSTGKEKLFFGSGTQLSVL.

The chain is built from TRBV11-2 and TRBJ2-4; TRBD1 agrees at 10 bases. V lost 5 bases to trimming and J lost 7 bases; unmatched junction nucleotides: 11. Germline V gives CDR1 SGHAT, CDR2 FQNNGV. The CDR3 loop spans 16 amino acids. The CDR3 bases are TGTGCCAGCAGCATGCGACAGGGGGCTTTGGGGAACATTCAGTACTTC. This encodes CASSMRQGALGNIQYF. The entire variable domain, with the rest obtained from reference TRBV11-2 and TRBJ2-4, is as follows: EAGVAQSPRYKIIEKRQSVAFWCNPISGHATLYWYQQILGQGPKLLIQFQNNGVVDDSQLPKDRFSAERLKGVDSTLKIQPAKLEDSAVYLCASSMRQGALGNIQYFGAGTRLSVL.

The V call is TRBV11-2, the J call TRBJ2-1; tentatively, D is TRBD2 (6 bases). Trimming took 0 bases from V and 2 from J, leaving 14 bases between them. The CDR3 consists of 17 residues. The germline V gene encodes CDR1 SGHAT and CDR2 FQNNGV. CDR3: CASSLEIGLPAYNEQFF. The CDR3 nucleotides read TGTGCCAGCAGCTTAGAGATTGGACTACCTGCCTACAATGAGCAGTTCTTC.

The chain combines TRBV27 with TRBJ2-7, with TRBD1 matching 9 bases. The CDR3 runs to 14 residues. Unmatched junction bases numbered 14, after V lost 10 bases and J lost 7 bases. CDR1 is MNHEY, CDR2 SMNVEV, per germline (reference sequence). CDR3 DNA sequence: TGTGCCACACAAGGACAGGGGCCTTTGTGGGAGCAGTACTTC. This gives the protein CATQGQGPLWEQYF.

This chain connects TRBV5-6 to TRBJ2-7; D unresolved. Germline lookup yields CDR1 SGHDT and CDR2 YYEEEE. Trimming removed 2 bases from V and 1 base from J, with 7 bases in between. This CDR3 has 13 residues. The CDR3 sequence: CASSFTDSYEQYF. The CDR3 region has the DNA TGTGCCAGCAGCTTTACTGATTCCTACGAGCAGTACTTC.

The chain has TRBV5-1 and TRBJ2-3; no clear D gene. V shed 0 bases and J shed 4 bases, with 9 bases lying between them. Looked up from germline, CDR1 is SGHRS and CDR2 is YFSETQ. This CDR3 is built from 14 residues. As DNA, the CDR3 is TGCGCCAGCAGCTTGGGTTGGGGTTCAGATACGCAGTATTTT. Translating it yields CASSLGWGSDTQYF.

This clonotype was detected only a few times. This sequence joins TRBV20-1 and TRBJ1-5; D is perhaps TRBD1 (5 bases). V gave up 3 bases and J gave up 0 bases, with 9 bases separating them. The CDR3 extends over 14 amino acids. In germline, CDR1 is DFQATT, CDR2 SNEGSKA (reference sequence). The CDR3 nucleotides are TGCAGTGCTAGGGGGGGATATAGCAATCAGCCCCAGCATTTT. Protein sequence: CSARGGYSNQPQHF.

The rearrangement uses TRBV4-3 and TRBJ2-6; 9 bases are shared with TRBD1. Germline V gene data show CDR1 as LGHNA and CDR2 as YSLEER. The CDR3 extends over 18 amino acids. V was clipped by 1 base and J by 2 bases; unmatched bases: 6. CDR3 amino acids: CASSQGGQGTAGANVLTF. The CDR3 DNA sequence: TGCGCCAGCAGCCAAGGAGGACAGGGGACAGCTGGGGCCAACGTCCTGACTTTC.

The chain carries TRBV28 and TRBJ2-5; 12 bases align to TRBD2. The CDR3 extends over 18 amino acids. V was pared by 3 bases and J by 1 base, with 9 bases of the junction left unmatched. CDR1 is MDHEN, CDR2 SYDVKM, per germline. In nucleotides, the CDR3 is TGTGCCAGCAGTTTTGGATATCTAGCGGGAGGGATCCAAGAGACCCAGTACTTC. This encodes CASSFGYLAGGIQETQYF. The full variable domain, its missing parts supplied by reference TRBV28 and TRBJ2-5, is DVKVTQSSRYLVKRTGEKVFLECVQDMDHENMFWYRQDPGLGLRLIYFSYDVKMKEKGDIPEGYSVSREKKERFSLILESASTNQTSMYLCASSFGYLAGGIQETQYFGPGTRLLVL.

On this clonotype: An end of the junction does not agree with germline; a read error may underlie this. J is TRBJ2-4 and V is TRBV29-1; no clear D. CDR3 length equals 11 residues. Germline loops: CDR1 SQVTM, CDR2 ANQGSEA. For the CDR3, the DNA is TGCAGCGTCGAAGACCCGCACATTCAGTACTTC. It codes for CSVEDPHIQYF. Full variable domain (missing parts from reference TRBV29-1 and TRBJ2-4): SAVISQKPSRDICQRGTSLTIQCQVDSQVTMMFWYRQQPGQSLTLIATANQGSEATYESGFVIDKFPISRPNLTFSTLTVSNMSPEDSSIYLCSVEDPHIQYFGAGTRLSVL.

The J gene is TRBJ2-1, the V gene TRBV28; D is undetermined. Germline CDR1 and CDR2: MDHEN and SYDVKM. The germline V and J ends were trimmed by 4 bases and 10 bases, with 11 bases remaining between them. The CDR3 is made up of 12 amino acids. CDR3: CASSSAANEQFF. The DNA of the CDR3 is TGTGCCAGCAGTTCTGCTGCTAACGAGCAGTTCTTC.

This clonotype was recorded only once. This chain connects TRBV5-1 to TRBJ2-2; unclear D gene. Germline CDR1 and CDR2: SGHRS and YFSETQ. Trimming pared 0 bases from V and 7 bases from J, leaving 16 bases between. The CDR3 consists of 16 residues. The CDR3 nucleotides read TGCGCCAGCAGCTTGGCCTGGAGTTCAGAGCACGGGGAGCTGTTTTTT. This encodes CASSLAWSSEHGELFF.

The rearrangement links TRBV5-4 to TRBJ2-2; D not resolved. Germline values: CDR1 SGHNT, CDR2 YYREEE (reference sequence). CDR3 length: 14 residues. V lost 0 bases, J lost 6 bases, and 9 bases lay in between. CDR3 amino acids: CASSLVQAPGELFF. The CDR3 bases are TGTGCCAGCAGCTTGGTCCAGGCTCCCGGGGAGCTGTTTTTT.

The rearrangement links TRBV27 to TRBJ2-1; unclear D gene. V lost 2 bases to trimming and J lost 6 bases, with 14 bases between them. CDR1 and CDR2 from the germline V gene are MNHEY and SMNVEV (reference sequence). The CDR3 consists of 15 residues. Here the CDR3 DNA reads TGTGCCAGCAGTTTAAGTTGGGTGCGCGGCAATGAGCAGTTCTTC. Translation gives CASSLSWVRGNEQFF.

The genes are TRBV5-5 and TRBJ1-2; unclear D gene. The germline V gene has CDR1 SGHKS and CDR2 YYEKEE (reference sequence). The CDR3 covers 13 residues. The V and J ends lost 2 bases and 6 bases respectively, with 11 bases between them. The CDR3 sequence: CASSLSNGDGYTF. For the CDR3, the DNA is TGTGCCAGCAGCTTATCAAACGGAGATGGCTACACCTTC.